This T cell receptor beta chain originates from a study of response to subunit inactivated influenza vaccine. Study conclusions and caveats: The authors suggested that few new T cells are recruited per seasonal influenza vaccination.

TCRdb passed the RT-PCR reads through MiXCR, listing each CDR3 protein once. This sample has more than 600,000 distinct CDR3 sequences, with 15% to 20% found just once. The CDR3 contains 15 residues. V gave up 0 bases and J gave up 1 base, with 9 bases separating them. Germline V lookup: CDR1 SGHDN, CDR2 FVKESK. Regarding this clonotype: Its antigen remains unidentified.

The J gene is TRBJ2-5, the V gene TRBV14; D gene uncertain. This TCR was sampled from a man over 45 who received an inactivated influenza vaccine. Specimen: PBMCs from blood, collected roughly 5 days after vaccination. The CDR3 sequence is CASSQDPRAQETQYF. The CDR3 DNA follows: TGTGCCAGCAGCCAAGATCCCAGAGCCCAAGAGACCCAGTACTTC.